The 17 T cell receptor beta chains below all came from one sample that was sequenced in a study of identical twins' blood T cells. TCRdb re-called the 5' RACE reads with MiXCR, one entry per CDR3 protein. Altogether roughly 340,000 distinct CDR3 sequences are present, about 28% being singletons, with the ten largest covering roughly 6.1%. The specimen sequenced was PBMCs. The receptors were sampled from a woman aged 18-55 years in good health.

In its sample, this clonotype was seen a few times. The chain combines TRBV20-1 with TRBJ1-3; D not certain. CDR3 size: 12 residues. Germline lookup yields CDR1 DFQATT and CDR2 SNEGSKA (reference sequence). Between the trimmed V and J ends, which lost 5 bases and 3 bases, there was a span of 8 bases. CDR3 residues: CSAGGGGNTIYF. CDR3 nucleotides: TGCAGTGCTGGTGGAGGTGGAAACACCATATATTTT.

The chain joins TRBV6-2 or TRBV6-3 to TRBJ2-2; TRBD2 aligns across 9 bases. Trimming took 6 bases from V and 7 from J; bases not matched to a gene: 9. CDR1 and CDR2 (germline): MNHEY, SVGEGT. This CDR3 has 15 amino acids. As DNA, the CDR3 is TGTGCCAGCAGCTTGCTAGCGGGACGACACGGGGAGCTGTTTTTT. Protein sequence: CASSLLAGRHGELFF.

Only one count was recorded for this clonotype. This may be a read error, as it is one base from a much larger clone. The J gene is TRBJ1-2, the V gene TRBV5-1, with D unclear. Germline values: CDR1 SGHRS, CDR2 YFSETQ. This CDR3 has 13 amino acids. This chain's CDR3 is CASSLGRRYGCTF. Here the CDR3 DNA reads TGCGCCAGCAGCTTGGGGCGACGGTATGGCTGCACCTTC. The full variable domain, rest sourced from reference TRBV5-1 and TRBJ1-2, is KAGVTQTPRYLIKTRGQQVTLSCSPISGHRSVSWYQQTPGQGLQFLFEYFSETQRNKGNFPGRFSGRQFSNSRSEMNVSTLELGDSALYLCASSLGRRYGCTFGSGTRLTVV.

V and J are TRBV18 and TRBJ2-1; 10 bases are a match to TRBD2. V gave up 0 bases and J gave up 1 base; unmatched junction bases: 6. The length of the CDR3 is 18 residues. Germline V gene lookup returns CDR1 KGHSH and CDR2 LQKENI. CDR3 DNA sequence: TGTGCCAGCTCACCACCGGGAGCGGGGGGGACATCCTACAATGAGCAGTTCTTC. This codes for CASSPPGAGGTSYNEQFF.

This chain connects TRBV6-2 or TRBV6-3 to TRBJ2-1; no definite D call. V lost 7 bases and J lost 0, with 13 bases in between. The CDR3 spans 15 residues. The V gene's germline CDR1 is MNHEY and CDR2 SVGEGT. The CDR3 loop is CASNQPFYSYNEQFF. Written as DNA, the CDR3 is TGTGCCAGCAATCAGCCGTTCTACTCCTACAATGAGCAGTTCTTC.

Notes on this clonotype: At one of its ends the junction is not consistent with the germline gene, which may arise from a read error. J is TRBJ1-1 and V is TRBV29-1, with 8 nucleotides matching TRBD1. The CDR3 consists of 16 residues. Germline V gene data show CDR1 as SQVTM and CDR2 as ANQGSEA. For the CDR3, the DNA is TGCAGCGTCCCCCTACCCCGACAGGGGATGGACACTGAAGCTTTATTT. It is translated as CSVPLPRQGMDTEALF.

J is TRBJ2-1 and V is TRBV5-4, with 10 bases lining up with TRBD2. The CDR3 has 16 amino acids. Trimming removed 3 bases from V and 7 bases from J; junction bases left unmatched: 10. In germline, CDR1 is SGHNT, CDR2 YYREEE (reference sequence). DNA of the CDR3: TGTGCCAGCAGCTCCGACCTAGCGGGAGCGGGGAATGAGCAGTTCTTC. Translated: CASSSDLAGAGNEQFF.

This clonotype was observed many times. The chain uses TRBV19 and TRBJ1-1; TRBD1 is a possible D gene (5 bases). Germline CDR1 is LNHDA and CDR2 is SQIVND (reference sequence). The CDR3 is 13 residues long. Trimming pared 3 bases from V and 4 bases from J, leaving 9 bases between. This CDR3 reads CASSILGGTEAFF. The CDR3 DNA reads as TGTGCCAGTAGTATCCTCGGGGGCACTGAAGCTTTCTTT.

The rearrangement links TRBV5-1 to TRBJ2-7, with D hard to call. Germline V gene sequence: CDR1 SGHRS, CDR2 YFSETQ. V lost 2 bases, J lost 0 bases, and 21 bases lay in between. The CDR3 is 18 residues long. CDR3 sequence (DNA): TGCGCCAGCAGCTTTCAACCCCCGAGGATATCGGACTCCTACGAGCAGTACTTC. It codes for CASSFQPPRISDSYEQYF.

V gene TRBV9 combines with J gene TRBJ2-7; D ambiguous. CDR3 length: 15 amino acids. Germline CDR1 SGDLS, CDR2 YYNGEE. Trimming took off 0 bases at V and 1 base at J, with 11 bases between the two ends. CDR3 sequence reads: CASSVGYKASYEQYF. DNA for the CDR3: TGTGCCAGCAGCGTAGGATACAAAGCGTCCTACGAGCAGTACTTC.

This clonotype was detected a few times. The chain carries TRBV6-2 or TRBV6-3 and TRBJ1-2; 7 positions match TRBD1. Germline CDR1 is MNHEY and CDR2 is SVGEGT. The CDR3 consists of 14 residues. V gave up 0 bases and J gave up 4 bases; unmatched junction bases: 2. CDR3 loop: CASSYSGQFYGYTF. CDR3 coding DNA: TGTGCCAGCAGTTACTCGGGACAGTTCTATGGCTACACCTTC.

This chain uses TRBV5-5 with TRBJ2-3, with D perhaps TRBD1 (5 bases). The CDR3 has 15 amino acids. V dropped 4 bases and J dropped 0 bases, with 12 bases sitting between them. Germline V lookup: CDR1 SGHKS, CDR2 YYEKEE (reference sequence). CDR3 coding DNA: TGTGCCAGCAGCCCTCGACAGACTAGCACAGATACGCAGTATTTT. Translating gives CASSPRQTSTDTQYF.

This clonotype occurred a few times. The J gene is TRBJ1-1, the V gene TRBV12-3 or TRBV12-4; no clear D. CDR3 length: 14 residues. The V and J ends lost 4 bases and 0 bases respectively, with 9 bases between them. CDR3: CASSSATLNTEAFF. In DNA, the CDR3 is TGTGCCAGCAGTTCAGCGACTCTGAACACTGAAGCTTTCTTT.

The genes are TRBV20-1 and TRBJ2-1, with a tentative D call TRBD2 (6 bases). The germline V gene encodes CDR1 DFQATT and CDR2 SNEGSKA (reference sequence). This CDR3 spans 12 amino acids. V was cut by 7 bases and J by 12 bases, with 19 bases left in between. CDR3 region: CSVWGEGFRQFF. The CDR3 DNA sequence: TGCAGTGTTTGGGGGGAAGGATTTAGGCAGTTCTTC.

This chain connects TRBV6-4 to TRBJ1-1; no firm D call. Between the trimmed V and J ends, which lost 0 bases and 7 bases, there was a span of 21 bases. This CDR3 is built from 17 residues. CDR1 is MRHNA, CDR2 SNTAGT, per germline. CDR3 amino acids: CASSDSRDTSVLGEAFF. DNA for the CDR3: TGTGCCAGCAGTGACTCGAGAGACACCTCAGTACTAGGTGAAGCTTTCTTT.

The rearrangement uses TRBV19 and TRBJ2-2, with 8 bases lining up with TRBD2. Germline V gene data show CDR1 as LNHDA and CDR2 as SQIVND (reference sequence). This CDR3 comprises 15 residues. V gave up 4 bases and J gave up 5 bases; unmatched junction bases: 6. The CDR3 loop reads CASSNAGGTTGELFF. In DNA form, the CDR3 reads TGTGCCAGTAGTAACGCGGGAGGAACGACCGGGGAGCTGTTTTTT.

The sample holds many counts of this clonotype. DNA for the CDR3: TGCAGCGTTATGATGGGGGCTGAAGCTTTCTTT. Protein sequence: CSVMMGAEAFF. V usage is TRBV29-1 and J usage is TRBJ1-1; tentative D call: TRBD1 (5 bases). V lost 5 bases and J lost 6, with 10 bases in between. Germline loops: CDR1 SQVTM, CDR2 ANQGSEA. The CDR3 is 11 amino acids.